Listed here are 18 T cell receptor beta chains from one sample, sequenced in a study of breast tumors, draining lymph nodes, adjacent tissues. Samples came from axillary lymph nodes draining the breast cancer. TCRdb redid the calling of the multiplex PCR reads with MiXCR, one entry per CDR3 protein. The sample has tens of thousands of distinct CDR3 sequences, approximately 28% seen once. The sample taken for sequencing was axillary lymph node tissue. The receptors stem from a female donor with breast cancer. Some clones in this sample may be carry-over from other donors' samples.

V and J are TRBV20-1 and TRBJ2-5, with TRBD2 matching 14 bases. V trimming: 6 bases; J trimming: 5 bases; junction bases outside the gene matches: 2. Germline CDR1 DFQATT, CDR2 SNEGSKA (reference sequence). The CDR3 covers 13 residues. CDR3 sequence reads: CSATSGRVETQYF. The CDR3 bases are TGCAGTGCGACTAGCGGGAGGGTGGAGACCCAGTACTTC.

This clonotype was seen many times. V and J are TRBV11-3 and TRBJ2-7; TRBD2 is a possible D gene (6 bases). CDR1 SGHNT and CDR2 YENEEA come from the germline V gene. Trimming removed 3 bases from V and 4 bases from J, with 16 bases in between. The CDR3 has 15 residues. The CDR3 DNA sequence: TGTGCCAGCAGCTTTGGCGGGAAGTCAAATTACGAGCAGTACTTC. It specifies CASSFGGKSNYEQYF.

This clonotype was observed many times. A much larger clone differs by one base, so this may be a read error. J is TRBJ1-2 and V is TRBV6-6, with TRBD1 as a possible D gene (6 bases). Germline values: CDR1 MNHNY, CDR2 SVGAGI (reference sequence). This CDR3 is 13 amino acids long. V dropped 5 bases and J dropped 5 bases, with 12 bases sitting between them. The CDR3 DNA follows: TGTGCCAGCAGTCCCACACAGGGATATGGCTACACCTTC. Amino acid sequence: CASSPTQGYGYTF.

This rearrangement joins TRBV12-3 or TRBV12-4 to TRBJ2-2; the match to TRBD2 covers 8 bases. The CDR3 has 16 residues. The junction had 12 bases not matched to a gene; V was cut back by 8 bases and J by 4 bases. CDR3 nucleotide sequence: TGTGCCAGCGGCCACACTCCCGGGGGGGCCACCGGGGAGCTGTTTTTT. Residues: CASGHTPGGATGELFF.

This clonotype showed up many times. The CDR3 loop reads CASGLAGERNTQYF. CDR3 DNA: TGTGCCAGCGGACTAGCGGGAGAAAGGAATACGCAGTATTTT. The V and J genes are TRBV7-2 and TRBJ2-3; TRBD2 aligns across 13 bases. CDR1 and CDR2 (germline): SGHTA, FQGNSA. Trimming removed 8 bases from V and 7 bases from J; junction bases left unmatched: 6. This CDR3 comprises 14 residues.

This clonotype has a count of ten or more. This rearrangement joins TRBV10-1 to TRBJ2-1; D remains unclear. Germline-derived CDR1 and CDR2 are WNHNN and SYGVQD (reference sequence). There are 12 residues in the CDR3. Trimming removed 3 bases at V and 4 bases at J, with 4 bases between. The CDR3 sequence is CASSDYYNEQFF. The CDR3, as DNA: TGCGCCAGCAGTGATTATTACAATGAGCAGTTCTTC.

Many counts were recorded for this clonotype. This chain joins TRBV24-1 and TRBJ2-5; D call uncertain. The CDR3 is made up of 12 amino acids. Germline CDR1 is KGHDR and CDR2 is SFDVKD. V lost 3 bases, J lost 5 bases, and 6 bases lay in between. CDR3 nucleotide sequence: TGTGCCACCAGTGATCCCACCGAGACCCAGTACTTC. This translates into CATSDPTETQYF.

This clonotype was seen many times. Just one base apart from a much larger clone, this may be a read error. The chain employs TRBV9 and TRBJ2-5; unclear D gene. Germline assignment: CDR1 SGDLS and CDR2 YYNGEE. The CDR3 has 14 amino acids. CDR3 DNA: TGTGCCAGCAGCGTAGGTGTGGGCCAAGAGACCCAGTCCTTC. Translating gives CASSVGVGQETQSF.

Only a few counts were recorded for this clonotype. A much larger clone differs by one base, so this may be a read error. The gene calls are TRBV20-1 and TRBJ2-2; TRBD1 or TRBD2 may be the D gene (5 bases each). Germline values: CDR1 DFQATT, CDR2 SNEGSKA (reference sequence). Trimming removed 4 bases at V and 4 bases at J, with 19 bases between. This CDR3 is built from 16 residues. The CDR3 nucleotides read TGCAGTGCTACAACCGGGACCACGCGGACCACCGGGGAGCTGTTTTTT. Translating gives CSATTGTTRTTGELFF.

Ten or more counts support this clonotype. J is TRBJ1-3 and V is TRBV5-1; perhaps TRBD1 as D (6 bases). The CDR3 is 17 residues long. Germline CDR1 SGHRS, CDR2 YFSETQ. Trimming pared 4 bases from V and 0 bases from J, leaving 17 bases between. Written as DNA, the CDR3 is TGCGCCAGCAGCAGGGGGGGCGGATCTCGCTCTGGAAACACCATATATTTT. Translated: CASSRGGGSRSGNTIYF.

This clonotype was found many times. The chain employs TRBV5-4 and TRBJ2-2; TRBD2 matches at 7 bases. The CDR3 is made up of 14 amino acids. Germline assignment: CDR1 SGHNT and CDR2 YYREEE (reference sequence). V trimming: 7 bases; J trimming: 6 bases; junction bases outside the gene matches: 9. CDR3 DNA sequence: TGTGCCAGCTTTCAGGGAGGGGCCGCCGGGGAGCTGTTTTTT. This encodes CASFQGGAAGELFF.

As concerns this clonotype: Its ends do not fully match the called genes, so a read error is possible. The rearrangement uses TRBV5-1 and TRBJ1-2, with a weak D call TRBD1 (5 bases). CDR3 length: 13 residues. Germline CDR1 reads SGHRS; CDR2 reads YFSETQ. CDR3 residues: CASSWGKSYGYTF. CDR3 sequence (DNA): TGCGCCAGCAGCTGGGGCAAATCGTATGGATACACATTC.

This clonotype was seen at least ten times. The gene calls are TRBV12-5 and TRBJ2-7, with TRBD1 matching 8 bases. The CDR3 sequence is 16 residues long. CDR1 is LGHNT, CDR2 FRNRAP, per germline. Trimming took 5 bases from V and 0 from J; bases not matched to a gene: 9. The CDR3 DNA reads TGTGCTAGTGGTCAAGACAGGGGTAGTAGCTCCTACGAGCAGTACTTC. Amino acids: CASGQDRGSSSYEQYF.

About this clonotype itself: This may stem from a read error, because a much larger clone lies one nucleotide away. This CDR3 is missing its conserved last phenylalanine or tryptophan, likely due to a read error. This sequence joins TRBV27 and TRBJ1-2, with D unclear. V lost 5 bases to trimming and J lost 8 bases, with 18 bases between them. This CDR3 comprises 14 residues. Germline CDR1 MNHEY, CDR2 SMNVEV (reference sequence). The chain's CDR3 is CASSPPGGMMGYTL. CDR3 nucleotides: TGTGCCAGCAGTCCCCCGGGTGGGATGATGGGCTACACCCTC.

This clonotype was detected ten times or more. The chain couples TRBV19 to TRBJ2-5, with D tentatively TRBD1 or TRBD2 (5 bases each). From germline, CDR1 is LNHDA and CDR2 SQIVND (reference sequence). The V gene lost 7 bases and the J gene lost 3 bases, with 6 bases spanning the gap. The CDR3 length is 11 residues. This CDR3 reads CASMGEETQYF. The DNA for the CDR3 is TGTGCCAGTATGGGGGAAGAGACCCAGTACTTC.

This clonotype was observed many times. The CDR3 sequence: CASSLQGQPQHF. In nucleotides, the CDR3 is TGTGCCAGCAGCTTACAGGGGCAGCCCCAGCATTTT. J is TRBJ1-5 and V is TRBV3-1; 7 positions agree with TRBD1. The germline V gene has CDR1 LGHDT and CDR2 YNNKEL (reference sequence). Trimming took 5 bases from V and 7 from J; bases not matched to a gene: 2. The CDR3 extends over 12 amino acids.

This clonotype was observed many times. A much larger clone lies a single base off, so this may be a read error. The gene calls are TRBV11-3 and TRBJ2-5; D gene unclear. This CDR3 is built from 16 residues. The V gene lost 5 bases and the J gene lost 2 bases, with 18 bases spanning the gap. Germline V CDR1 and CDR2: SGHNT, YENEEA. In DNA form, the CDR3 reads TGTGCCAGCAGCCAGAATGGCCAGGCGGTGCAAGAGACCCAGTACTTC. It encodes CASSQNGQAVQETQYF.

This clonotype was picked up a small number of times. A read error is possible here, since a much larger clone lies one base away. This chain connects TRBV5-6 to TRBJ2-7; perhaps TRBD2 as D (6 bases). Germline CDR1 reads SGHDT; CDR2 reads YYEEEE. The CDR3 consists of 14 residues. The V and J ends lost 2 bases and 5 bases respectively, with 14 bases between them. In DNA form, the CDR3 reads TGTGCCAGCAGCTTATTGCCAGCGGGCGACGAGCAGTACTTC. Translated: CASSLLPAGDEQYF.